The clone carrying this T cell receptor beta chain was seen a handful of times. This sample is part of a study of blood T cell repertoires in COVID-19. As for the study in general: The analysed material was cDNA or gDNA that came from T cells, B-cell-depleted T cells, or PBMCs.

In the original workflow: Nucleated cell counts were estimated from reference gene primer amplification. Using immunoSEQ multiplex PCR, the repertoire was profiled, and TCRdb retains in-frame clones only, with some absent. V and J calls and clone size are copied from that table; D and trimming were computed from the DNA. The table includes tens of thousands of clones, approximately 92% detected once. The sample consisted of peripheral blood. The receptor was isolated from a man aged 50 or older with active COVID-19.

CDR3 nucleotide sequence: TGTGCCAGCAGCCAAGGGCGGGGGTACTACGACGAGCAGTACTTC. This codes for CASSQGRGYYDEQYF. The gene calls are TRBV3-1 (or the pseudogene TRBV3-2) and TRBJ2-7; 7 positions agree with TRBD2. This CDR3 has 15 amino acids. In germline, CDR1 is LGHDT, CDR2 YNNKEL (reference sequence). V was pared by 1 base and J by 5 bases, with 8 bases of the junction left unmatched.